These 20 T cell receptor beta chains originate from one sample sequenced in a study of blood T cell repertoires in COVID-19. Assay used: immunoSEQ multiplex PCR; TCRdb lists only in-frame clones, some missing. The table lists about 48,000 clones, 90% of them singletons, with less than 6.5% in the top ten. What was sequenced was peripheral blood. The receptors originated from a man between 65 and 85 years old with acute or convalescent COVID-19.

The count of this clone is one. This chain connects TRBV7-3 to TRBJ2-3; 11 nucleotides agree with TRBD2. Trimming took 2 bases from V and 4 from J; bases not matched to a gene: 5. Germline-derived CDR1 and CDR2 are SGHTA and FQGTGA. This CDR3 contains 16 residues. Here the CDR3 DNA reads TGTGCCAGCAGCTTAGTAGCGGGGGGGCTCGCAGATACGCAGTATTTT. This sequence encodes CASSLVAGGLADTQYF. The full variable domain, completed using reference TRBV7-3 and TRBJ2-3, is GAGVSQTPSNKVTEKGKYVELRCDPISGHTALYWYRQSLGQGPEFLIYFQGTGAADDSGLPNDRFFAVRPEGSVSTLKIQRTERGDSAVYLCASSLVAGGLADTQYFGPGTRLTVL.

J is TRBJ2-2 and V is TRBV11-2; the match to TRBD2 covers 8 bases. This CDR3 is 16 amino acids long. Germline loops: CDR1 SGHAT, CDR2 FQNNGV. The V gene end was trimmed by 5 bases and the J gene end by 3 bases; junction bases not matched to a gene: 8. Written as DNA, the CDR3 is TGTGCCAGCAGCCCAACGGGGGGGGGCGACACCGGGGAGCTGTTTTTT. Its protein product is CASSPTGGGDTGELFF. The whole variable domain, filled in from reference TRBV11-2 and TRBJ2-2, reads EAGVAQSPRYKIIEKRQSVAFWCNPISGHATLYWYQQILGQGPKLLIQFQNNGVVDDSQLPKDRFSAERLKGVDSTLKIQPAKLEDSAVYLCASSPTGGGDTGELFFGEGSRLTVL.

The chain combines TRBV5-1 with TRBJ2-1; possibly TRBD2 for D (7 bases). There are 15 residues in the CDR3. Germline values: CDR1 SGHRS, CDR2 YFSETQ. With 5 bases removed from V and 6 bases from J, the gap between germline ends came to 18 bases. The CDR3 loop reads CASSMEGGPGNEQFF. The CDR3 nucleotides read TGCGCCAGCAGTATGGAGGGGGGGCCTGGCAATGAGCAGTTCTTC.

CDR3 amino acids: CASSSSLGEAERGTIYF. The CDR3 nucleotides are TGTGCCAGCAGCTCCAGTCTAGGAGAGGCAGAACGGGGCACCATATATTTT. The genes are TRBV7-2 and TRBJ1-3; D unclear. Trimming stripped 4 bases from V and 9 bases from J, with 25 bases between. The CDR3 is made up of 17 amino acids. The germline CDR1 and CDR2 sequences are SGHTA and FQGNSA.

This clone was counted a few times. V usage is TRBV5-4 and J usage is TRBJ1-2; D is ambiguous. V was clipped by 0 bases and J by 2 bases, with 14 bases between them. The CDR3 consists of 16 residues. From germline, CDR1 is SGHNT and CDR2 YYREEE (reference sequence). CDR3 nucleotide sequence: TGTGCCAGCAGCTTGGCGGGCGGGGAGAGAAACTATGGCTACACCTTC. It yields the protein CASSLAGGERNYGYTF. The full variable domain, completed using reference TRBV5-4 and TRBJ1-2, is ETGVTQSPTHLIKTRGQQVTLRCSSQSGHNTVSWYQQALGQGPQFIFQYYREEENGRGNFPPRFSGLQFPNYSSELNVNALELDDSALYLCASSLAGGERNYGYTFGSGTRLTVV.

This clone was observed once. The V and J genes are TRBV27 and TRBJ2-1, with D possibly being TRBD1 (6 bases). The CDR3 runs 15 residues. The germline V gene has CDR1 MNHEY and CDR2 SMNVEV (reference sequence). The V end was cut by 7 bases, the J end by 3 bases, with 16 bases between. In DNA form, the CDR3 reads TGTGCCAGCAACGTAGGACAGAGCTTCTACAATGAGCAGTTCTTC. Encoded protein: CASNVGQSFYNEQFF.

The chain links TRBV11-2 to TRBJ2-5; 12 positions agree with TRBD2. The CDR3 loop spans 15 amino acids. Germline CDR1 is SGHAT and CDR2 is FQNNGV. The junction had 6 bases not matched to a gene; V was cut back by 5 bases and J by 5 bases. The DNA for the CDR3 is TGTGCCAGCAGCCCAACTAGCGGGGGGCCGGAGACCCAGTACTTC. This codes for CASSPTSGGPETQYF.

This chain connects TRBV2 to TRBJ1-5; a possible D gene is TRBD1 (6 bases). Germline assignment: CDR1 SNHLY and CDR2 FYNNEI. This CDR3 is built from 16 residues. V was clipped by 5 bases and J by 7 bases, with 21 bases between them. The chain's CDR3 is CASSPTQGGGHQPQHF. CDR3 in DNA: TGTGCCAGCAGTCCTACTCAAGGGGGGGGGCACCAGCCCCAGCATTTT.

Only a few counts were recorded for this clone. The rearrangement joins TRBV7-8 to TRBJ2-1; D remains unclear. From germline, CDR1 is SGHVS and CDR2 FQNEAQ. There are 13 residues in the CDR3. V was pared by 5 bases and J by 11 bases, with 16 bases between. CDR3 amino acids: CASSRSMVSQQFF. The CDR3 DNA sequence: TGTGCCAGCAGCCGGAGTATGGTGAGCCAGCAGTTCTTC.

In its sample, this clone was seen once. The rearrangement joins TRBV3-1 (or the pseudogene TRBV3-2) to TRBJ2-4, with 8 bases aligning to TRBD1. V lost 3 bases and J lost 0; bases outside the gene matches: 7. CDR1 LGHDT and CDR2 YNNKEL come from the germline V gene (reference sequence). The CDR3 extends over 17 amino acids. In DNA form, the CDR3 reads TGTGCCAGCAGCCATTCAGGGGGCGAGATAGCCAAAAACATTCAGTACTTC. As protein: CASSHSGGEIAKNIQYF.

The rearrangement joins TRBV6-5 to TRBJ2-1; D unclear. The V end lost 6 bases, the J end lost 8 bases, and 17 bases lay between the germline ends. CDR3 length: 14 residues. The germline V gene has CDR1 MNHEY and CDR2 SVGAGI. CDR3 protein: CASSPLGSRDEQFF. CDR3 sequence (DNA): TGTGCCAGCAGCCCATTGGGTAGCCGGGATGAGCAGTTCTTC.

V is TRBV4-1 and J is TRBJ2-7; 7 bases are shared with TRBD1. From germline, CDR1 is MGHRA and CDR2 YSYEKL. Germline trimming cut 6 bases from V and 5 bases from J; bases unmatched to any gene: 16. CDR3 size: 16 residues. The CDR3 sequence: CASSKTRGTVRNEQYF. For the CDR3, the DNA is TGCGCCAGCAGTAAAACACGAGGGACAGTACGCAACGAGCAGTACTTC.

The count of this clone is one. The CDR3 reads CASSGFPGTPRGEQYF. The DNA of the CDR3 is TGTGCCAGCAGTGGCTTCCCGGGGACCCCCAGGGGGGAGCAGTACTTC. The V call is TRBV6-1, the J call TRBJ2-7; 7 bases map to TRBD1. V dropped 4 bases and J dropped 7; count of bases not matched to a gene: 16. The CDR3 length is 16 residues. Germline V lookup: CDR1 MNHNS, CDR2 SASEGT.

This sequence joins TRBV19 and TRBJ2-1; 7 bases align to TRBD1. Unmatched junction bases numbered 5, after V lost 3 bases and J lost 6 bases. CDR1 and CDR2 from the germline V gene are LNHDA and SQIVND (reference sequence). The CDR3 consists of 14 residues. The CDR3 region is CASSIRDSSNEQFF. In nucleotides, the CDR3 is TGTGCCAGTAGTATCCGGGACAGCAGCAATGAGCAGTTCTTC.

The chain employs TRBV28 and TRBJ1-5; D gene unclear. Germline CDR1 and CDR2: MDHEN and SYDVKM. Deletions cut 2 bases from V and 4 bases from J, with 12 bases between. CDR3 length equals 15 residues. The CDR3 bases are TGTGCCAGCAGTTTAAGAACACGAGGGAATCAGCCCCAGCATTTT. This gives the protein CASSLRTRGNQPQHF.

The chain links TRBV15 to TRBJ1-5; a weak D match, TRBD1 (5 bases). This CDR3 has 15 amino acids. V gave up 0 bases and J gave up 7 bases, with 13 bases separating them. Per the germline V gene, CDR1 is LNHNV and CDR2 is YYDKDF (reference sequence). The CDR3 DNA follows: TGTGCCACCAGCAGAGATGGGAGGGGAGTCCAGCCCCAGCATTTT. Protein sequence: CATSRDGRGVQPQHF. The variable domain in full, completed from reference TRBV15 and TRBJ1-5, reads DAMVIQNPRYQVTQFGKPVTLSCSQTLNHNVMYWYQQKSSQAPKLLFHYYDKDFNNEADTPDNFQSRRPNTSFCFLDIRSPGLGDTAMYLCATSRDGRGVQPQHFGDGTRLSIL.

V gene TRBV19 combines with J gene TRBJ2-7; TRBD1 aligns across 10 bases. The V gene's germline CDR1 is LNHDA and CDR2 SQIVND (reference sequence). The ends lost 5 bases at V and 7 bases at J; junction bases unmatched: 5. CDR3 size: 13 residues. The CDR3 DNA is TGTGCCAGTAGTTTGGACAGGGGGGATGAGCAGTACTTC. Its protein is CASSLDRGDEQYF.

The gene calls are TRBV24-1 and TRBJ2-1; TRBD1 agrees at 8 bases. This CDR3 contains 16 residues. J was trimmed by 5 bases and V by 3 bases; bases with no gene match: 8. CDR1 KGHDR and CDR2 SFDVKD come from the germline V gene. The CDR3 DNA is TGTGCCACCAGTGATCCCGCCAGGGGGCACGACAATGAGCAGTTCTTC. This sequence encodes CATSDPARGHDNEQFF.

J is TRBJ2-5 and V is TRBV24-1; no clear D gene. Germline loops: CDR1 KGHDR, CDR2 SFDVKD. The V end lost 0 bases, the J end lost 6 bases, and 16 bases lay between the germline ends. This CDR3 comprises 16 residues. The CDR3 is CATSDLHDNNQKTQYF. In DNA, the CDR3 is TGTGCCACCAGTGATTTGCACGACAACAATCAGAAGACCCAGTACTTC.

V gene TRBV29-1 combines with J gene TRBJ2-7; tentatively, D is TRBD1 (6 bases). Germline V gene lookup returns CDR1 SQVTM and CDR2 ANQGSEA. There are 11 residues in the CDR3. V was shortened by 4 bases and J by 5 bases, with 9 bases between the two germline ends. The CDR3 region is CSVARGNEQYF. CDR3 nucleotide sequence: TGCAGCGTTGCCAGGGGAAACGAGCAGTACTTC.